This T cell receptor beta chain was recovered during a study of shared clonotypes between healthy human individuals. Sequencing used immunoSEQ multiplex PCR; TCRdb keeps in-frame clones, though not all of them. The sample consists of 2 million to 2.5 million clones, 92% of them appearing once. Deletions cut 3 bases from V and 0 bases from J, with 10 bases between. Germline lookup yields CDR1 SGHRS and CDR2 YFSETQ. CDR3 size: 15 residues. The rearrangement links TRBV5-1 to TRBJ1-3; D call uncertain. What was sequenced was naive CD4+ T cells from PBMCs. Subset reported: CD45RA+ positively selected. The clonotype originates from a young man in good health. Some clones in this sample may be carry-over from other donors' samples. In DNA form, the CDR3 reads TGCGCCAGCAGCTCCGGATGGAGCTCTGGAAACACCATATATTTT. Protein sequence: CASSSGWSSGNTIYF.